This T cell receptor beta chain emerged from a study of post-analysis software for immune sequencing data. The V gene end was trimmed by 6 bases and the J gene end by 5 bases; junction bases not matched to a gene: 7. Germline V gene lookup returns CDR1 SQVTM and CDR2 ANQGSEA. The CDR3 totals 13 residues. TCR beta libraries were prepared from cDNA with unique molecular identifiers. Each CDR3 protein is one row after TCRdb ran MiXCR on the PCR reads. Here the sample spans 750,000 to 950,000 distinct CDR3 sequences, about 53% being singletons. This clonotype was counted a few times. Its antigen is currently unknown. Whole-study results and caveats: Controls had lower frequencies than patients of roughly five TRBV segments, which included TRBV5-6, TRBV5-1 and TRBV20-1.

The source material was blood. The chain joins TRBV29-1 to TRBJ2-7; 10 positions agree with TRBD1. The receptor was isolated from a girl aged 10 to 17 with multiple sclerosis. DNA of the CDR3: TGCAGCGTGGATGGGGGACAGGGGAACGAGCAGTACTTC. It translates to CSVDGGQGNEQYF.